This TCR beta chain was obtained from a study of early T cells in non-severe SARS-CoV-2 infection. This clonotype appeared a few times. The V gene's germline CDR1 is LGHDT and CDR2 YNNKEL (reference sequence). This CDR3 is built from 13 residues. Between the trimmed V and J ends, which lost 2 bases and 3 bases, there was a span of 8 bases. TCRdb used MiXCR to reprocess the 5' RACE reads, holding one entry per CDR3 protein. The sample consists of tens of thousands of distinct CDR3 sequences, roughly a tenth of them appearing once. This TCR derives from an adult who was a healthcare worker with PCR-confirmed SARS-CoV-2 infection or an uninfected control (not recorded which). V and J are TRBV3-1 and TRBJ2-7, with D uncertain. Material for sequencing was whole blood. CDR3 DNA: TGTGCCAGCAGCCAACCGCAGAGCTACGAGCAGTACTTC. This encodes CASSQPQSYEQYF.